This entry describes one T cell receptor (beta chain). The TCRbeta library incorporated unique molecular identifiers. Each CDR3 protein gets one entry after TCRdb re-called the PCR reads with MiXCR. The table lists about 440,000 distinct CDR3 sequences, around two fifths of them singletons. The data were taken from a study of T-cell reconstitution after alpha-beta-depleted transplantation in children. The sequence was collected from a girl aged 2 to 9 with aplastic anemia, due to receive a stem cell transplant. Sequences were derived from PBMCs, sampled before TCRalphabeta/CD19-depleted stem cell transplant.

The CDR3 here is CASSPQTIKGETQYF. In nucleotides, the CDR3 is TGTGCCAGCAGCCCCCAGACTATTAAGGGGGAGACCCAGTACTTC. The chain links TRBV12-3 or TRBV12-4 to TRBJ2-5, with D perhaps matching TRBD1 or TRBD2 (5 bases each). This CDR3 contains 15 residues. The V end was cut by 6 bases, the J end by 5 bases, with 19 bases between.